This TCR beta chain was observed in a study of T cell responses to AZD1222 COVID-19 vaccine. Study conclusions and caveats: Nearly half of unique spike-specific TCRs reportedly avoided B.1.351 and B.1.1.7 mutated regions.

Profiled with immunoSEQ multiplex PCR; TCRdb holds only in-frame clones, not every one. The table records about 110,000 clones, 87% of them present only once. This clone was observed a few times. Its antigen remains unidentified. Germline CDR1 and CDR2: GTSNPN and SVGIG (reference sequence). V was shortened by 4 bases and J by 4 bases, with 8 bases between the two germline ends. The CDR3 runs to 12 residues. The TCR originated in an adult in good health. The V gene is TRBV30, the J gene TRBJ1-3; D is possibly TRBD1 (5 bases). Material: peripheral blood, obtained on day 0 of AZD1222 vaccination. The CDR3 nucleotides are TGTGCCTGGAAGGGGCTCGGAAACACCATATATTTT. This encodes CAWKGLGNTIYF. The full variable domain, with the rest looked up from reference TRBV30 and TRBJ1-3, is SQTIHQWPATLVQPVGSPLSLECTVEGTSNPNLYWYRQAAGRGLQLLFYSVGIGQISSEVPQNLSASRPQDRQFILSSKKLLLSDSGFYLCAWKGLGNTIYFGEGSWLTVV.